These 31 T cell receptor beta chains were sequenced from one sample in a study of blood T cell repertoires in COVID-19. Clones were read by immunoSEQ multiplex PCR, and TCRdb kept only the in-frame ones, dropping some. The table records 220,000 or so clones, about 93% of them present only once. The sequencing sample was made of peripheral blood. The origin of the receptors is a man aged 55-75 years with COVID-19, enrolled during active disease.

V gene TRBV6-5 combines with J gene TRBJ1-3; TRBD1 matches at 10 bases. The ends lost 6 bases at V and 2 bases at J; junction bases unmatched: 4. This CDR3 is 15 amino acids long. Germline CDR1 MNHEY, CDR2 SVGAGI. The CDR3 sequence is CASSGGTGAGNTIYF. The CDR3 DNA reads TGTGCCAGCAGCGGCGGGACAGGGGCTGGAAACACCATATATTTT.

This clone was counted a few times. The rearrangement links TRBV21-1 to TRBJ2-7; TRBD2 is the table's D call, not checked against the DNA. TRBV21-1 corresponds to a pseudogene. The CDR3 extends over 22 amino acids. DNA of the CDR3: TGTGCCAGCAGCAAAGTGGAAGGAGTAAAGGGGGGGAGCAGGGAATCTGTCTACGAGCAGTACTTC. Encoded protein: CASSKVEGVKGGSRESVYEQYF.

CDR3 amino acids: CASSPPGQGRGNTIYF. CDR3 in DNA: TGTGCCAGCTCACCACCCGGACAGGGTCGAGGAAACACCATATATTTT. The gene calls are TRBV18 and TRBJ1-3; 8 bases fit TRBD1. The CDR3 consists of 16 residues. The V gene end was trimmed by 0 bases and the J gene end by 4 bases; junction bases not matched to a gene: 5. CDR1 and CDR2 (germline): KGHSH, LQKENI.

The V call is TRBV4-3, the J call TRBJ2-6; D may be TRBD2 (6 bases). Trimming left V 0 bases short and J 4 bases short, with 16 bases between. Germline CDR1 and CDR2: LGHNA and YSLEER. The CDR3 has 18 amino acids. The CDR3 is CASSQDPIGRIGANVLTF. The CDR3 DNA sequence: TGCGCCAGCAGCCAAGATCCAATTGGGAGGATCGGGGCCAACGTCCTGACTTTC.

This clone was found once. The genes are TRBV5-4 and TRBJ1-3; D is unresolved. V was pared by 0 bases and J by 3 bases, with 7 bases between. This CDR3 region has 14 residues. Per the germline V gene, CDR1 is SGHNT and CDR2 is YYREEE (reference sequence). The CDR3 is CASSLDSVGNTIYF. In DNA form, the CDR3 reads TGTGCCAGCAGCTTGGACAGTGTTGGAAACACCATATATTTT.

The chain carries TRBV18 and TRBJ1-5; 8 nucleotides match TRBD1. Losses at the gene ends were 6 bases for V and 0 bases for J; bases not matched to a gene: 7. Germline-derived CDR1 and CDR2 are KGHSH and LQKENI. This CDR3 has 16 residues. DNA of the CDR3: TGTGCCAGCTCCCTAAATGGACAGGGTAGCAATCAGCCCCAGCATTTT. It specifies CASSLNGQGSNQPQHF.

This chain links TRBV7-2 with TRBJ2-5, with D possibly being TRBD1 (6 bases). This CDR3 contains 17 residues. Germline CDR1 is SGHTA and CDR2 is FQGNSA. Trimming stripped 2 bases from V and 0 bases from J, with 16 bases between. CDR3 sequence reads: CASSLFAGTTYQETQYF. The DNA for the CDR3 is TGTGCCAGCAGCTTATTCGCCGGGACAACGTACCAAGAGACCCAGTACTTC.

The rearrangement joins TRBV5-1 to TRBJ2-7; 10 bases fit TRBD2. Germline CDR1 SGHRS, CDR2 YFSETQ. The V gene end was trimmed by 4 bases and the J gene end by 0 bases; junction bases not matched to a gene: 4. The CDR3 runs 15 residues. CDR3: CASSTGTSASYEQYF. The CDR3 DNA is TGCGCCAGCAGCACCGGGACTAGCGCCTCCTACGAGCAGTACTTC.

This clone turned up a few times. J is TRBJ2-3 and V is TRBV19; 9 positions agree with TRBD2. CDR1 is LNHDA and CDR2 is SQIVND in the germline V gene (reference sequence). This CDR3 comprises 15 residues. V gave up 2 bases and J gave up 3 bases; unmatched junction bases: 3. CDR3 sequence reads: CASSISSGKTDTQYF. The CDR3 coding sequence is TGTGCCAGTAGTATATCTAGCGGGAAAACAGATACGCAGTATTTT. The variable domain in full, with the rest retrieved from reference TRBV19 and TRBJ2-3, is DGGITQSPKYLFRKEGQNVTLSCEQNLNHDAMYWYRQDPGQGLRLIYYSQIVNDFQKGDIAEGYSVSREKKESFPLTVTSAQKNPTAFYLCASSISSGKTDTQYFGPGTRLTVL.

The chain recombines TRBV7-9 with TRBJ2-1; 8 bases agree with TRBD2. The CDR3 totals 15 residues. The germline gives CDR1 SEHNR, CDR2 FQNEAQ (reference sequence). V shed 6 bases, J shed 2 bases, and the junction held 6 bases outside the gene matches. The CDR3 reads CASRPREGPYNEQFF. CDR3 bases: TGTGCCAGCAGACCCCGGGAGGGCCCCTACAATGAGCAGTTCTTC.

This clone has only a few counts. The rearrangement uses TRBV30 and TRBJ2-2; 10 nucleotides line up with TRBD2. V was clipped by 1 base and J by 0 bases; unmatched bases: 5. Germline lookup yields CDR1 GTSNPN and CDR2 SVGIG (reference sequence). The CDR3 is 17 residues long. This chain's CDR3 is CAWSGLAGASNTGELFF. The DNA of the CDR3 is TGTGCCTGGAGTGGTCTAGCGGGGGCCTCGAACACCGGGGAGCTGTTTTTT.

The CDR3 sequence: CASSPKTSGDYNEQFF. In DNA form, the CDR3 reads TGTGCCAGCAGCCCTAAGACTAGCGGAGACTACAATGAGCAGTTCTTC. V is TRBV7-9 and J is TRBJ2-1; 9 nucleotides align to TRBD2. Trimming at V came to 5 bases and at J to 3 bases, leaving 8 bases not matched to a gene. CDR3 length: 16 residues. Per the germline V gene, CDR1 is SEHNR and CDR2 is FQNEAQ (reference sequence). Full variable domain (outside the CDR3, taken from reference TRBV7-9 and TRBJ2-1): DTGVSQNPRHKITKRGQNVTFRCDPISEHNRLYWYRQTLGQGPEFLTYFQNEAQLEKSRLLSDRFSAERPKGSFSTLEIQRTEQGDSAMYLCASSPKTSGDYNEQFFGPGTRLTVL.

This clone was seen more than once but under ten times. In DNA form, the CDR3 reads TGCAGTGCTAGTCCAAGGGGTAAACGTGGCACTGAAGCTTTCTTT. Its translation is CSASPRGKRGTEAFF. This sequence joins TRBV20-1 and TRBJ1-1; possibly TRBD1 for D (5 bases). This CDR3 has 15 residues. V shed 3 bases and J shed 4 bases, with 18 bases lying between them. Germline V gene data show CDR1 as DFQATT and CDR2 as SNEGSKA (reference sequence).

The chain uses TRBV7-2 and TRBJ1-5, with D possibly TRBD1 on 5 matching bases. This CDR3 spans 15 amino acids. Trimming shortened V by 0 bases and J by 3 bases, and 9 bases separated the two germline ends. Germline assignment: CDR1 SGHTA and CDR2 FQGNSA. The CDR3 DNA reads TGTGCCAGCAGCTTAGCGGCAGGGCCCAATCAGCCCCAGCATTTT. Protein product: CASSLAAGPNQPQHF.

This chain links TRBV7-9 with TRBJ2-2; D remains unclear. Germline values: CDR1 SEHNR, CDR2 FQNEAQ (reference sequence). This CDR3 contains 16 residues. The ends were cut back, 0 bases at V and 5 bases at J, with 13 bases in the middle. The CDR3 region has the DNA TGTGCCAGCAGCTTAGCGACGCGTCTCAGGACCGGGGAGCTGTTTTTT. It yields the protein CASSLATRLRTGELFF.

The rearrangement uses TRBV9 and TRBJ2-7; TRBD2 matches 9 bases. The CDR3 runs 15 residues. V shed 2 bases, J shed 1 base, and the junction held 4 bases outside the gene matches. Looked up from germline, CDR1 is SGDLS and CDR2 is YYNGEE. The CDR3 loop reads CASSVLAGSSYEQYF. In nucleotides, the CDR3 is TGTGCCAGCAGCGTGCTAGCGGGATCTTCCTACGAGCAGTACTTC.

The V gene is TRBV16, the J gene TRBJ2-2; D not resolved. V was trimmed by 0 bases and J by 0 bases, leaving 2 bases between them. This CDR3 has 14 residues. The germline V gene encodes CDR1 KGHSY and CDR2 FQNENV. This chain's CDR3 is CASSQSTNTGELFF. CDR3 DNA: TGTGCCAGCAGCCAATCCACGAACACCGGGGAGCTGTTTTTT.

This clone was observed a few times. This rearrangement joins TRBV5-4 to TRBJ1-2, with D tentatively TRBD1 (5 bases). Germline V gene sequence: CDR1 SGHNT, CDR2 YYREEE (reference sequence). Trimming pared 3 bases from V and 3 bases from J, leaving 15 bases between. The CDR3 has 15 amino acids. CDR3 sequence reads: CASSSKAGGDYGYTF. CDR3 bases: TGTGCCAGCAGCTCGAAGGCCGGGGGGGACTATGGCTACACCTTC. Full variable domain (rest looked up from reference TRBV5-4 and TRBJ1-2): ETGVTQSPTHLIKTRGQQVTLRCSSQSGHNTVSWYQQALGQGPQFIFQYYREEENGRGNFPPRFSGLQFPNYSSELNVNALELDDSALYLCASSSKAGGDYGYTFGSGTRLTVV.

This rearrangement joins TRBV5-1 to TRBJ2-7, with D perhaps TRBD1 (6 bases). The V end lost 4 bases, the J end lost 4 bases, and 15 bases lay between the germline ends. Germline assignment: CDR1 SGHRS and CDR2 YFSETQ. The CDR3 has 14 residues. This chain's CDR3 is CASSPQDSRYEQYF. In DNA, the CDR3 is TGCGCCAGCAGCCCGCAGGACAGCAGATACGAGCAGTACTTC.

The chain combines TRBV28 with TRBJ1-5, with a tentative D call TRBD1 (5 bases). V lost 6 bases to trimming and J lost 1 base, with 10 bases between them. The length of the CDR3 is 14 residues. Germline CDR1 reads MDHEN; CDR2 reads SYDVKM. CDR3 amino acids: CASSHGGSNQPQHF. CDR3 nucleotides: TGTGCCAGCAGCCACGGGGGGAGCAATCAGCCCCAGCATTTT. The full variable domain, completed using reference TRBV28 and TRBJ1-5, is DVKVTQSSRYLVKRTGEKVFLECVQDMDHENMFWYRQDPGLGLRLIYFSYDVKMKEKGDIPEGYSVSREKKERFSLILESASTNQTSMYLCASSHGGSNQPQHFGDGTRLSIL.

This rearrangement joins TRBV2 to TRBJ2-7; 12 bases match TRBD2. V was pared by 8 bases and J by 7 bases, with 0 bases of the junction left unmatched. Germline V gives CDR1 SNHLY, CDR2 FYNNEI. The length of the CDR3 is 11 residues. The CDR3 bases are TGTGCCAGCGGACTAGCGGGGGAGCAGTACTTC. Translating it yields CASGLAGEQYF. Based on the CDR3 plus reference TRBV2 and TRBJ2-7, the full variable domain is EPEVTQTPSHQVTQMGQEVILRCVPISNHLYFYWYRQILGQKVEFLVSFYNNEISEKSEIFDDQFSVERPDGSNFTLKIRSTKLEDSAMYFCASGLAGEQYFGPGTRLTVT.

The J gene is TRBJ2-5, the V gene TRBV18; D uncertain. The CDR3 sequence is 12 residues long. V lost 7 bases and J lost 2, with 8 bases in between. Germline V gene sequence: CDR1 KGHSH, CDR2 LQKENI. CDR3 in amino acids: CASFQRQETQYF. The CDR3 DNA sequence: TGTGCCAGCTTTCAGAGGCAAGAGACCCAGTACTTC.

The J gene is TRBJ1-4, the V gene TRBV11-2, with 8 bases fitting TRBD1. The ends lost 3 bases at V and 7 bases at J; junction bases unmatched: 7. The CDR3 runs 15 residues. CDR1 SGHAT and CDR2 FQNNGV come from the germline V gene. This CDR3 is CASSLGQGATEKLFF. CDR3 nucleotide sequence: TGTGCCAGCAGCTTGGGGCAGGGGGCGACTGAAAAACTGTTTTTT. Supplemented by reference TRBV11-2 and TRBJ1-4, the full variable domain reads EAGVAQSPRYKIIEKRQSVAFWCNPISGHATLYWYQQILGQGPKLLIQFQNNGVVDDSQLPKDRFSAERLKGVDSTLKIQPAKLEDSAVYLCASSLGQGATEKLFFGSGTQLSVL.

The chain carries TRBV6-6 and TRBJ2-3; 10 bases agree with TRBD1. Germline CDR1 MNHNY, CDR2 SVGAGI (reference sequence). J gave up 5 bases and V 4 bases, and 3 bases lay outside the gene matches. The CDR3 sequence is 14 residues long. As DNA, the CDR3 is TGTGCCAGCAGTTTGGGACAGGGGATAGATACGCAGTATTTT. Its protein is CASSLGQGIDTQYF.

This sequence joins TRBV5-6 and TRBJ2-2; 9 bases are a match to TRBD2. This CDR3 region has 15 residues. Germline assignment: CDR1 SGHDT and CDR2 YYEEEE. The ends lost 4 bases at V and 6 bases at J; junction bases unmatched: 7. Here the CDR3 DNA reads TGTGCCAGCAGCAGGCGGGGGGGCTGGTCCGGGGAGCTGTTTTTT. Protein product: CASSRRGGWSGELFF. Looking up the rest from reference TRBV5-6 and TRBJ2-2 gives the full variable domain: DAGVTQSPTHLIKTRGQQVTLRCSPKSGHDTVSWYQQALGQGPQFIFQYYEEEERQRGNFPDRFSGHQFPNYSSELNVNALLLGDSALYLCASSRRGGWSGELFFGEGSRLTVL.

This chain links TRBV6-5 with TRBJ1-2; 7 nucleotides line up with TRBD1. Trimming removed 2 bases from V and 6 bases from J; junction bases left unmatched: 3. The CDR3 length is 13 residues. CDR1 MNHEY and CDR2 SVGAGI come from the germline V gene. CDR3 coding DNA: TGTGCCAGCAGTTACGTGACAGGGAATGGCTACACCTTC. It codes for CASSYVTGNGYTF.

This chain uses TRBV2 with TRBJ2-6; a possible D gene is TRBD1 (6 bases). Germline CDR1 is SNHLY and CDR2 is FYNNEI. The CDR3 is 15 amino acids. Between the trimmed V and J ends, which lost 3 bases and 5 bases, there was a span of 11 bases. For the CDR3, the DNA is TGTGCCAGCAGTGATTTGGGGGCCTGGGCCAACGTCCTGACTTTC. Translation: CASSDLGAWANVLTF.

Details on this clone: Additional DNA sequences in this sample encode the identical CDR3. CDR3: CASSPQGGNTEAFF. CDR3 nucleotide sequence: TGCGCCAGCAGCCCCCAGGGTGGGAACACTGAAGCTTTCTTT. The chain has TRBV5-1 and TRBJ1-1, with a weak D call TRBD1 (5 bases). This CDR3 is built from 14 residues. V lost 4 bases, J lost 1 base, and 11 bases lay in between. Germline loops: CDR1 SGHRS, CDR2 YFSETQ.

The chain combines TRBV7-9 with TRBJ1-1; possibly TRBD1 for D (6 bases). The CDR3 runs to 13 residues. V lost 10 bases and J lost 1, with 13 bases in between. Looked up from germline, CDR1 is SEHNR and CDR2 is FQNEAQ (reference sequence). The CDR3 region has the DNA TGTGCCACCCGGCGGGGGGCGAACACTGAAGCTTTCTTT. Translation: CATRRGANTEAFF.

This rearrangement joins TRBV19 to TRBJ1-5; maybe TRBD1 (6 bases). Germline CDR1 is LNHDA and CDR2 is SQIVND (reference sequence). Trimming left V 3 bases short and J 1 base short, with 19 bases between. CDR3 length: 18 amino acids. The chain's CDR3 is CASSMVVREGVSNQPQHF. For the CDR3, the DNA is TGTGCCAGTAGTATGGTCGTCAGGGAGGGGGTCAGCAATCAGCCCCAGCATTTT.

The rearrangement joins TRBV2 to TRBJ1-1, with a possible D match to TRBD1 (5 bases). In germline, CDR1 is SNHLY, CDR2 FYNNEI. V lost 4 bases to trimming and J lost 0 bases, with 9 bases between them. The CDR3 runs to 14 residues. This CDR3 is CASSVGGLNTEAFF. DNA for the CDR3: TGTGCCAGCAGTGTGGGGGGTCTGAACACTGAAGCTTTCTTT.